The 23 T cell receptor beta chains below were found in one sample sequenced in a study of T cell changes during pregnancy in multiple sclerosis. Only in-frame clones appear in the TCRdb table, and some are missing; sequencing was by immunoSEQ multiplex PCR. The sample carries around 50,000 clones, about 90% recorded once. This specimen was CD4+ T cells from peripheral blood mononuclear cells, taken in the second trimester of pregnancy. These TCRs come from a female donor with multiple sclerosis, enrolled in a pregnancy study.

This clone was seen a single time. The chain employs TRBV7-2 and TRBJ2-7; tentative D call: TRBD2 (5 bases). The V gene lost 1 base and the J gene lost 6 bases, with 13 bases spanning the gap. There are 14 residues in the CDR3. Germline CDR1 SGHTA, CDR2 FQGNSA. CDR3 residues: CASSLGLAGLEQYF. The CDR3 DNA follows: TGTGCCAGCAGCTTAGGGCTAGCCGGGCTCGAGCAGTACTTC.

The CDR3 is CASSLAEGRNEQYF. Here the CDR3 DNA reads TGTGCCAGCAGCTTAGCAGAAGGGAGGAACGAGCAGTACTTC. The genes are TRBV7-9 and TRBJ2-7; tentatively, D is TRBD2 (6 bases). V was trimmed by 0 bases and J by 5 bases, leaving 11 bases between them. The CDR3 runs 14 residues. CDR1 is SEHNR and CDR2 is FQNEAQ in the germline V gene (reference sequence).

V usage is TRBV11-1 and J usage is TRBJ2-7, with D possibly matching TRBD2 (6 bases). The CDR3 is made up of 13 amino acids. In germline, CDR1 is SGHAT, CDR2 FQDESV (reference sequence). V lost 2 bases to trimming and J lost 3 bases, with 8 bases between them. The CDR3 DNA sequence: TGTGCCAGCAGCTTATCGGGACTCTACGAGCAGTACTTC. Translated, it gives CASSLSGLYEQYF. The variable domain in full, completed from reference TRBV11-1 and TRBJ2-7, reads EAEVAQSPRYKITEKSQAVAFWCDPISGHATLYWYRQILGQGPELLVQFQDESVVDDSQLPKDRFSAERLKGVDSTLKIQPAELGDSAMYLCASSLSGLYEQYFGPGTRLTVT.

The chain links TRBV6-4 to TRBJ1-4; D gene unclear. V gave up 6 bases and J gave up 2 bases, with 13 bases separating them. The CDR3 loop spans 15 amino acids. CDR1 MRHNA and CDR2 SNTAGT come from the germline V gene. Here the CDR3 reads CASRASGETNEKLFF. In DNA form, the CDR3 reads TGTGCCAGCAGGGCCTCGGGAGAGACTAATGAAAAACTGTTTTTT.

This chain links TRBV5-1 with TRBJ2-1; D is undetermined. Trimming left V 5 bases short and J 5 bases short, with 8 bases between. The CDR3 consists of 12 residues. Per germline, CDR1 SGHRS and CDR2 YFSETQ. The CDR3 nucleotides read TGCGCCAGCAGGCACGGTAACAATGAGCAGTTCTTC. It encodes CASRHGNNEQFF.

This clone was found once. The V call is TRBV28, the J call TRBJ1-1, with D possibly matching TRBD1 (5 bases). CDR1 MDHEN and CDR2 SYDVKM come from the germline V gene. The CDR3 consists of 17 residues. Deletions cut 7 bases from V and 4 bases from J, with 25 bases between. In DNA, the CDR3 is TGTGCCAGCACTTCAGGGCAGGGATTGGGAATCGGCACTGAAGCTTTCTTT. Translation: CASTSGQGLGIGTEAFF.

V and J are TRBV29-1 and TRBJ1-1, with D unclear. The CDR3 is 13 residues long. V lost 5 bases to trimming and J lost 0 bases, with 10 bases between them. CDR1 and CDR2 (germline): SQVTM, ANQGSEA. CDR3 coding DNA: TGCAGCGTTAATGGGCAGATGAACACTGAAGCTTTCTTT. Translating gives CSVNGQMNTEAFF.

Regarding this clone: Germline is not matched at one junction end, which may reflect a read error. This rearrangement joins TRBV2 to TRBJ2-1; 9 nucleotides align to TRBD1. The CDR3 length is 15 residues. CDR1 is SNHLY, CDR2 FYNNEI, per germline. CDR3 in amino acids: CASTRRTGEYTEQFF. The DNA for the CDR3 is TGTGCCAGCACCCGCCGGACAGGGGAATACACTGAGCAGTTCTTC.

This chain joins TRBV5-5 and TRBJ2-1; no reliable D call. The length of the CDR3 is 16 residues. The V end was cut by 0 bases, the J end by 0 bases, with 10 bases between. The germline V gene encodes CDR1 SGHKS and CDR2 YYEKEE (reference sequence). The CDR3, as DNA: TGTGCCAGCAGCTTGGCCGGCGGCCGCTCCTACAATGAGCAGTTCTTC. The encoded protein is CASSLAGGRSYNEQFF.

The rearrangement uses TRBV15 and TRBJ2-2, with a tentative D call TRBD1 (6 bases). CDR1 is LNHNV, CDR2 YYDKDF, per germline (reference sequence). Trimming shortened V by 0 bases and J by 6 bases, and 11 bases separated the two germline ends. The length of the CDR3 is 15 residues. The CDR3 spells CATSREIEGAGELFF. The DNA for the CDR3 is TGTGCCACCAGCAGAGAGATCGAGGGGGCCGGGGAGCTGTTTTTT.

V usage is TRBV6-5 and J usage is TRBJ2-1; TRBD1 matches at 9 bases. The V and J ends lost 6 bases and 8 bases, in that order; junction bases with no gene match: 8. Germline CDR1 is MNHEY and CDR2 is SVGAGI. The CDR3 loop spans 14 amino acids. CDR3 loop: CASRPDRGRYEQFF. For the CDR3, the DNA is TGTGCCAGCAGACCAGACAGGGGGAGGTATGAGCAGTTCTTC.

The rearrangement joins TRBV2 to TRBJ1-4; 8 bases fit TRBD1. The germline gives CDR1 SNHLY, CDR2 FYNNEI. V trimming: 7 bases; J trimming: 4 bases; junction bases outside the gene matches: 5. This CDR3 is 14 amino acids long. The CDR3 bases are TGTGCCAGCAACTTACAGGGGGGTAATGAAAAACTGTTTTTT. This codes for CASNLQGGNEKLFF.

The rearrangement uses TRBV4-1 and TRBJ1-1, with D uncertain. The CDR3 has 18 residues. The germline CDR1 and CDR2 sequences are MGHRA and YSYEKL. The germline V and J ends were trimmed by 0 bases and 0 bases, with 17 bases remaining between them. The CDR3 protein is CASSQDHGGRQLNTEAFF. CDR3 DNA sequence: TGCGCCAGCAGCCAAGATCACGGTGGAAGACAATTGAACACTGAAGCTTTCTTT.

The J gene is TRBJ1-1, the V gene TRBV30; D call uncertain. Per the germline V gene, CDR1 is GTSNPN and CDR2 is SVGIG (reference sequence). Trimming removed 4 bases from V and 0 bases from J, with 15 bases in between. The CDR3 is made up of 15 amino acids. The CDR3 sequence is CAWIRMRKMNTEAFF. In DNA, the CDR3 is TGTGCCTGGATTCGCATGAGGAAAATGAACACTGAAGCTTTCTTT.

V is TRBV14 and J is TRBJ2-1; the match to TRBD2 covers 9 bases. The germline V gene has CDR1 SGHDN and CDR2 FVKESK. The CDR3 is made up of 17 amino acids. Unmatched junction bases numbered 12, after V lost 0 bases and J lost 9 bases. The CDR3 DNA is TGTGCCAGCAGCCAAGATAGAACACTAGCGGGTTTGGGTGAGCAGTTCTTC. Amino acid sequence: CASSQDRTLAGLGEQFF.

Of note for this clone: Sequence at one end of the junction differs from germline and may be a read error. This chain connects TRBV19 to TRBJ1-2; D possibly corresponds to TRBD1 (5 bases). The CDR3 contains 14 residues. The germline gives CDR1 LNHDA, CDR2 SQIVND (reference sequence). The CDR3 protein is CASNPQGVSYGYTF. CDR3 nucleotides: TGTGCGAGTAACCCACAAGGGGTCTCCTATGGCTACACCTTC.

For this clone: Other DNA sequences in the same sample also yield this CDR3. CDR3 sequence (DNA): TGTGCCAGCAGCTTAGGCAGGAGCACAGATACGCAGTATTTT. As protein: CASSLGRSTDTQYF. The chain carries TRBV11-3 and TRBJ2-3; D not certain. Trimming pared 1 base from V and 0 bases from J, leaving 5 bases between. The CDR3 covers 14 residues. Germline lookup yields CDR1 SGHNT and CDR2 YENEEA.

This rearrangement joins TRBV30 to TRBJ1-5, with D possibly matching TRBD1 (5 bases). V lost 3 bases to trimming and J lost 5 bases, with 11 bases between them. Germline V lookup: CDR1 GTSNPN, CDR2 SVGIG (reference sequence). CDR3 length equals 13 residues. CDR3 sequence reads: CAWSSGFDQPQHF. As DNA, the CDR3 is TGTGCCTGGAGCTCAGGGTTTGATCAGCCCCAGCATTTT.

Points on this clone: The germline gene is not matched at one end of the junction; a read error may be the cause. The V gene is TRBV27, the J gene TRBJ2-7; 13 bases match TRBD2. CDR3 size: 14 residues. Germline CDR1 is MNHEY and CDR2 is SMNVEV (reference sequence). The CDR3 nucleotides read TGTGCCAGCAGTTTCTCCGGGACTAGCGGGACCAGTTTATTC. Amino acid sequence: CASSFSGTSGTSLF.

The rearrangement links TRBV2 to TRBJ2-2; D possibly corresponds to TRBD1 (5 bases). V was cut by 4 bases and J by 12 bases, with 6 bases left in between. CDR1 SNHLY and CDR2 FYNNEI come from the germline V gene. The CDR3 extends over 10 amino acids. This chain's CDR3 is CASSGTKLFF. CDR3 DNA sequence: TGTGCCAGCAGTGGGACAAAGCTGTTTTTT.

This clone has just a few counts. This rearrangement joins TRBV14 to TRBJ1-1; D remains ambiguous. V was pared by 1 base and J by 8 bases, with 8 bases between. This CDR3 contains 12 residues. Germline-derived CDR1 and CDR2 are SGHDN and FVKESK. CDR3: CASSQGRWEAFF. The CDR3 DNA is TGTGCCAGCAGCCAAGGTCGGTGGGAAGCTTTCTTT.

This chain connects TRBV6-1 to TRBJ1-1, with D maybe TRBD1 (5 bases). Trimming left V 7 bases short and J 1 base short, with 13 bases between. The CDR3 is made up of 14 amino acids. Per the germline V gene, CDR1 is MNHNS and CDR2 is SASEGT. CDR3 DNA sequence: TGTGCCAGCAAGGTTAGGACACCGAACACTGAAGCTTTCTTT. Its translation is CASKVRTPNTEAFF.

The chain joins TRBV2 to TRBJ1-1; TRBD1 is a possible D gene (6 bases). Per the germline V gene, CDR1 is SNHLY and CDR2 is FYNNEI. The V and J ends lost 5 bases and 0 bases respectively, with 13 bases between them. This CDR3 region has 15 residues. The CDR3 sequence is CASSNRAGLNTEAFF. The DNA of the CDR3 is TGTGCCAGCAGTAACAGGGCCGGGTTGAACACTGAAGCTTTCTTT.